The 3 T cell receptor beta chains presented below share a single source sample, sequenced in a study of OX40 agonist ivuxolimab in advanced cancers. Here immunoSEQ multiplex PCR was the method, and the copy in TCRdb shows in-frame clones only, minus some. The repertoire consists of about 100,000 clones, with about 92% occurring once and the leading ten covering roughly 1.6%. The sequences come from CD4+ or CD8+ T cells sorted from blood, collected in a trial of the OX40 agonist ivuxolimab. Source of these receptors: an adult with an advanced solid tumor such as melanoma, head and neck, liver or kidney cancer.

In DNA form, the CDR3 reads TGTGCCAGCAGTCCCCGGGACGGAGACACTGAAGCTTTCTTT. This sequence encodes CASSPRDGDTEAFF. The chain has TRBV27 and TRBJ1-1, with a weak D call TRBD1 (5 bases). Germline V gene lookup returns CDR1 MNHEY and CDR2 SMNVEV (reference sequence). Trimming shortened V by 5 bases and J by 3 bases, and 13 bases separated the two germline ends. The CDR3 extends over 14 amino acids.

The chain carries TRBV15 and TRBJ1-5; D not certain. With 0 bases removed from V and 3 bases from J, the gap between germline ends came to 9 bases. CDR1 is LNHNV, CDR2 YYDKDF, per germline (reference sequence). The CDR3 consists of 15 residues. DNA of the CDR3: TGTGCCACCAGCAGAGATTTGGGCACCAATCAGCCCCAGCATTTT. Translating gives CATSRDLGTNQPQHF.

The V call is TRBV2, the J call TRBJ2-1; 12 nucleotides match TRBD2. CDR1 is SNHLY, CDR2 FYNNEI, per germline. This CDR3 is 15 amino acids long. Germline trimming cut 5 bases from V and 6 bases from J; bases unmatched to any gene: 5. In nucleotides, the CDR3 is TGTGCCAGCAGTAGGACTAGCGGGATGGGCAATGAGCAGTTCTTC. Translation: CASSRTSGMGNEQFF.